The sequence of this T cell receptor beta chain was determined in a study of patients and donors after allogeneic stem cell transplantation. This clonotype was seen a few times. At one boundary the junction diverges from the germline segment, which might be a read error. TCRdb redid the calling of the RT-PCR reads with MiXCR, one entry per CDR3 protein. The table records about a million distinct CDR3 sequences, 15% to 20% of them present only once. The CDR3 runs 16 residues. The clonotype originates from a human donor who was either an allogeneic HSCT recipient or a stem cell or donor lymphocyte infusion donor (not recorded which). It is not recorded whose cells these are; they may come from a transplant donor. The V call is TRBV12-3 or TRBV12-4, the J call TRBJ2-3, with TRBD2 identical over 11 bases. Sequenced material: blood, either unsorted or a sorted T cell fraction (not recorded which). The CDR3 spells CASSLAGGGSTDTQYF. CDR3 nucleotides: TGTGCCAGCAGTCTAGCGGGGGGCGGGAGCACAGATACGCAGTATTTT.